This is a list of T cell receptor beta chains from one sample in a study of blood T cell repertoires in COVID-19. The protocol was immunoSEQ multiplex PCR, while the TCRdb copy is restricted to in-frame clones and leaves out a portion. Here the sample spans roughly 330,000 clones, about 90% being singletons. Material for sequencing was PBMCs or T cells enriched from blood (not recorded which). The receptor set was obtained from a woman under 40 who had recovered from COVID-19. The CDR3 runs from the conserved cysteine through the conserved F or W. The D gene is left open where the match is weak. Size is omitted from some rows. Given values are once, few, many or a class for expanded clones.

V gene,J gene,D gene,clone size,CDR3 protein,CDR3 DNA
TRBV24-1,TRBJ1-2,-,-,CATSAGSVQGLPGYGYTF,TGTGCCACCAGTGCTGGTTCTGTACAGGGCCTTCCTGGCTATGGCTACACCTTC
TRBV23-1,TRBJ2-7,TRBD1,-,CASSQSGGQGCEQYF,TGCGCCAGCAGTCAATCGGGCGGACAGGGGTGCGAGCAGTACTTC
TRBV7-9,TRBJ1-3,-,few,CASSHRRTGNTIYF,TGTGCCAGCAGCCACAGACGGACAGGAAACACCATATATTTT
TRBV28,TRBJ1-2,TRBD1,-,CASSPWTGINYGYTF,TGTGCCAGCAGTCCCTGGACAGGGATCAACTATGGCTACACCTTC
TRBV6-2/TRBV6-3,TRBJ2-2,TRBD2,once,CASSYFGRTSGLTGELFF,TGTGCCAGCAGTTACTTTGGCAGGACTAGTGGTCTAACCGGGGAGCTGTTTTTT
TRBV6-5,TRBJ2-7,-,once,CASSADIYYEQYF,TGTGCCAGCAGCGCGGACATTTACTACGAGCAGTACTTC
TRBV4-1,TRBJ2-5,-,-,CASSQNRVGTQETQYF,TGCGCCAGCAGCCAAAACAGGGTTGGAACTCAAGAGACCCAGTACTTC
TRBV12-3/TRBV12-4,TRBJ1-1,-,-,CASSPRQDTEAFF,TGTGCCAGCAGTCCCCGACAGGACACTGAAGCTTTCTTT
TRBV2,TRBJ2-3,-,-,CASSEAGGSWDTDTQYF,TGTGCCAGCAGTGAAGCCGGAGGAAGCTGGGATACAGATACGCAGTATTTT
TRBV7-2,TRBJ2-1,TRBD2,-,CASSLWSGTLNEQFF,TGTGCCAGCAGCTTATGGAGCGGGACCCTCAATGAGCAGTTCTTC
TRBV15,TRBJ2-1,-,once,CATSRRREWEQFF,TGTGCCACCAGCAGACGCAGGGAATGGGAGCAGTTCTTC
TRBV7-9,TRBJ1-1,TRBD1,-,CASSSPNRGNTEAFF,TGTGCCAGCAGCTCCCCGAACAGGGGTAATACTGAAGCTTTCTTT
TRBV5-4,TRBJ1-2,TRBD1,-,CASSEQGGANYGYTF,TGTGCCAGCAGCGAACAGGGGGGTGCTAACTATGGCTACACCTTC
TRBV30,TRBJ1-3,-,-,CARSFSGESAGNTIYF,TGTGCCCGGTCCTTTTCAGGGGAGTCGGCTGGAAACACCATATATTTT
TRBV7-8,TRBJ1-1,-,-,CASSLALGGNTEAFF,TGTGCCAGCAGCTTAGCCCTAGGGGGGAACACTGAAGCTTTCTTT
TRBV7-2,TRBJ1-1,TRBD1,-,CASSSGQGIEAFF,TGTGCCAGCAGCTCGGGACAGGGGATTGAAGCTTTCTTT
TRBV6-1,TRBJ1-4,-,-,CASSEAGWTNEKLFF,TGTGCCAGCAGTGAAGCGGGCTGGACTAATGAAAAACTGTTTTTT
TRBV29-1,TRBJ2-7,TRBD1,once,CSVGARGSTYEQYF,TGCAGCGTTGGCGCCAGGGGGTCTACCTACGAGCAGTACTTC
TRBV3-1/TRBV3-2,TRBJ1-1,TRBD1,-,CASSQQGAWGRMNTEAFF,TGTGCCAGCAGCCAGCAGGGGGCCTGGGGAAGAATGAACACTGAAGCTTTCTTT